These 22 T cell receptor beta chains came from one sample sequenced in a study of cytomegalovirus exposure and HLA in healthy donors. Method: immunoSEQ multiplex PCR; TCRdb's copy keeps in-frame clones and lacks some. The table lists roughly 260,000 clones, nearly 90% of them singletons. Sequencing used PBMCs. These receptors originate from a woman between 18 and 29 years old in good health and CMV-seronegative.

V and J are TRBV27 and TRBJ1-5; TRBD1 might be the D (5 bases). Germline values: CDR1 MNHEY, CDR2 SMNVEV (reference sequence). The CDR3 extends over 16 amino acids. Trimming removed 5 bases from V and 0 bases from J, with 14 bases in between. DNA for the CDR3: TGTGCCAGCAGTCCCCATTTTAGGGGTAGCAATCAGCCCCAGCATTTT. This gives the protein CASSPHFRGSNQPQHF.

J is TRBJ2-1 and V is TRBV5-1; a weak D match, TRBD1 (5 bases). CDR3 length equals 13 residues. V gave up 1 base and J gave up 8 bases, with 10 bases separating them. Germline V gene lookup returns CDR1 SGHRS and CDR2 YFSETQ. In DNA, the CDR3 is TGCGCCAGCAGCTTGAACTGGGGCGATGAGCAGTTCTTC. Translation: CASSLNWGDEQFF.

J is TRBJ1-5 and V is TRBV19; no firm D call. Between the trimmed V and J ends, which lost 0 bases and 5 bases, there was a span of 8 bases. The germline V gene has CDR1 LNHDA and CDR2 SQIVND (reference sequence). This CDR3 contains 14 residues. For the CDR3, the DNA is TGTGCCAGTAGTATAGATGGAGATTATCAGCCCCAGCATTTT. It translates to CASSIDGDYQPQHF. Full variable domain (remainder filled in from reference TRBV19 and TRBJ1-5): DGGITQSPKYLFRKEGQNVTLSCEQNLNHDAMYWYRQDPGQGLRLIYYSQIVNDFQKGDIAEGYSVSREKKESFPLTVTSAQKNPTAFYLCASSIDGDYQPQHFGDGTRLSIL.

This chain uses TRBV6-6 with TRBJ2-5, with a weak D call TRBD2 (6 bases). CDR3 length: 14 residues. Deletions cut 4 bases from V and 4 bases from J, with 13 bases between. Per germline, CDR1 MNHNY and CDR2 SVGAGI (reference sequence). CDR3 sequence (DNA): TGTGCCAGCAGTTCCCCACTAGCTCCAGAGACCCAGTACTTC. Protein: CASSSPLAPETQYF.

V is TRBV28 and J is TRBJ1-2, with 9 positions matching TRBD1. J lost 8 bases, V lost 6 bases, and 10 bases had no gene match. Germline CDR1 reads MDHEN; CDR2 reads SYDVKM. The CDR3 is 14 residues long. The CDR3 sequence: CASSPGTGTWGYTF. The DNA of the CDR3 is TGTGCCAGCAGCCCCGGGACAGGGACTTGGGGCTACACCTTC.

V usage is TRBV7-2 and J usage is TRBJ2-7, with 10 positions matching TRBD1. The germline V gene encodes CDR1 SGHTA and CDR2 FQGNSA. CDR3 length: 16 residues. The V and J ends lost 2 bases and 6 bases, in that order; junction bases with no gene match: 10. The CDR3 region has the DNA TGTGCCAGCAGCTTATCGTTGGGACAGGGGTTTTTCGAGCAGTACGTC. Translated: CASSLSLGQGFFEQYV.

The CDR3 nucleotides read TGTGCCAGCAGCTCCGGCGGGAGGGGAGAAAACATTCAGTACTTC. As protein: CASSSGGRGENIQYF. The chain carries TRBV5-6 and TRBJ2-4; 9 bases match TRBD2. Germline-derived CDR1 and CDR2 are SGHDT and YYEEEE. The CDR3 consists of 15 residues. The V gene end was trimmed by 3 bases and the J gene end by 5 bases; junction bases not matched to a gene: 6.

The chain combines TRBV5-1 with TRBJ1-1; D call uncertain. Per the germline V gene, CDR1 is SGHRS and CDR2 is YFSETQ. Trimming pared 2 bases from V and 5 bases from J, leaving 10 bases between. CDR3 length: 13 residues. The CDR3 DNA is TGCGCCAGCAGCTTAGAGGGTTTTACTGAAGCTTTCTTT. This codes for CASSLEGFTEAFF. The variable domain in full, completed from reference TRBV5-1 and TRBJ1-1, reads KAGVTQTPRYLIKTRGQQVTLSCSPISGHRSVSWYQQTPGQGLQFLFEYFSETQRNKGNFPGRFSGRQFSNSRSEMNVSTLELGDSALYLCASSLEGFTEAFFGQGTRLTVV.

Details on this clone: Within the sample, other DNA sequences also encode this same CDR3. The rearrangement links TRBV7-8 to TRBJ2-7; the match to TRBD1 covers 7 bases. The CDR3 runs 13 residues. Trimming cost V 1 base and J 3 bases; bases outside gene matches: 0. In germline, CDR1 is SGHVS, CDR2 FQNEAQ. The CDR3 sequence: CASSLDRGYEQYF. The CDR3, as DNA: TGTGCCAGCAGCTTAGACAGGGGCTACGAGCAGTACTTC.

The chain recombines TRBV20-1 with TRBJ2-3; D gene unclear. CDR1 and CDR2 from the germline V gene are DFQATT and SNEGSKA (reference sequence). The CDR3 runs to 10 residues. V lost 6 bases and J 6 bases, leaving 7 bases between the germline ends. The CDR3 spells CSALLDTQYF. The CDR3 nucleotides read TGCAGTGCCCTCCTGGATACGCAGTATTTT.

The V gene is TRBV7-6, the J gene TRBJ2-2; D is perhaps TRBD1 (5 bases). Germline values: CDR1 SGHVS, CDR2 FNYEAQ. V lost 4 bases and J 1 base, leaving 7 bases between the germline ends. The CDR3 is 14 residues long. CDR3 DNA: TGTGCCAGCAGCTCCACAGGGAACACCGGGGAGCTGTTTTTT. Protein product: CASSSTGNTGELFF.

This CDR3 reads CASSEAIGNSGANVLTF. The CDR3 bases are TGTGCCAGCAGTGAAGCGATCGGGAACTCTGGGGCCAACGTCCTGACTTTC. The V call is TRBV6-1, the J call TRBJ2-6; possible D gene TRBD2, 5 bases. The CDR3 length is 17 residues. V lost 0 bases to trimming and J lost 0 bases, with 9 bases between them. Looked up from germline, CDR1 is MNHNS and CDR2 is SASEGT.

The gene calls are TRBV4-3 and TRBJ2-3; tentative D call: TRBD2 (7 bases). Deletions cut 4 bases from V and 2 bases from J, with 16 bases between. This CDR3 is built from 16 residues. Germline CDR1 and CDR2: LGHNA and YSLEER. CDR3 sequence reads: CASSPSRGANTDTQYF. CDR3 in DNA: TGCGCCAGCAGCCCGAGTCGGGGGGCAAACACAGATACGCAGTATTTT.

V is TRBV25-1 and J is TRBJ2-6; D is undetermined. From germline, CDR1 is MGHDK and CDR2 SYGVNS. V was trimmed by 4 bases and J by 0 bases, leaving 7 bases between them. The CDR3 spans 15 residues. The chain's CDR3 is CASSVALSGANVLTF. The CDR3 DNA follows: TGTGCCAGCAGTGTAGCACTCTCTGGGGCCAACGTCCTGACTTTC.

The chain uses TRBV29-1 and TRBJ2-5; 9 nucleotides match TRBD1. This CDR3 spans 13 amino acids. The germline gives CDR1 SQVTM, CDR2 ANQGSEA. J was trimmed by 4 bases and V by 3 bases; bases with no gene match: 3. CDR3 sequence (DNA): TGCAGCGTTGAGCTGGACAGGGGAGAGACCCAGTACTTC. This codes for CSVELDRGETQYF.

V gene TRBV7-3 combines with J gene TRBJ2-3; 7 bases map to TRBD1. V gave up 5 bases and J gave up 0 bases; unmatched junction bases: 5. The CDR3 extends over 15 amino acids. The V gene's germline CDR1 is SGHTA and CDR2 FQGTGA. The CDR3 loop reads CASSPTGRSTDTQYF. Here the CDR3 DNA reads TGTGCCAGCAGCCCGACAGGGCGGAGCACAGATACGCAGTATTTT.

V and J are TRBV18 and TRBJ2-1, with 13 bases fitting TRBD2. Germline assignment: CDR1 KGHSH and CDR2 LQKENI. The CDR3 has 16 residues. Trimming removed 3 bases from V and 9 bases from J; junction bases left unmatched: 8. The CDR3 DNA reads as TGTGCCAGCTCACCCACCGGGACTAGCGGGGTCGCTGAGCAGTTCTTC. This codes for CASSPTGTSGVAEQFF.

V gene TRBV7-9 combines with J gene TRBJ2-2; TRBD1 aligns across 7 bases. Trimming took 3 bases from V and 4 from J; bases not matched to a gene: 8. Germline CDR1 reads SEHNR; CDR2 reads FQNEAQ (reference sequence). There are 16 residues in the CDR3. CDR3 sequence (DNA): TGTGCCAGCAGCTTTAAACAGGGGAGCCGCACCGGGGAGCTGTTTTTT. Its protein is CASSFKQGSRTGELFF.

This clone appeared a single time. The chain combines TRBV6-5 with TRBJ2-5; D gene uncertain. Trimming cost V 2 bases and J 2 bases, with 9 bases left between them. CDR3 size: 14 residues. Per the germline V gene, CDR1 is MNHEY and CDR2 is SVGAGI. The CDR3 nucleotides are TGTGCCAGCAGTTACGACATGGATCAAGAGACCCAGTACTTC. Its protein is CASSYDMDQETQYF.

The table lists this clone with a count of one. J is TRBJ2-2 and V is TRBV6-5; 8 nucleotides line up with TRBD1. Per germline, CDR1 MNHEY and CDR2 SVGAGI. The V and J ends lost 0 bases and 4 bases, in that order; junction bases with no gene match: 4. The CDR3 runs to 16 residues. CDR3 in amino acids: CASSYSVTGVTGELFF. The CDR3 DNA follows: TGTGCCAGCAGTTACTCTGTGACAGGGGTCACCGGGGAGCTGTTTTTT.

The V gene is TRBV19, the J gene TRBJ1-1; 8 bases fit TRBD1. The V and J ends lost 3 bases and 1 base, in that order; junction bases with no gene match: 1. Germline V gene lookup returns CDR1 LNHDA and CDR2 SQIVND (reference sequence). The CDR3 runs 14 residues. The CDR3 DNA follows: TGTGCCAGTAGTATCACAGGGGGGAACACTGAAGCTTTCTTT. This codes for CASSITGGNTEAFF.

The V call is TRBV9, the J call TRBJ2-5; D is unclear. V lost 0 bases and J lost 5, with 11 bases in between. CDR1 and CDR2 from the germline V gene are SGDLS and YYNGEE. This CDR3 contains 14 residues. CDR3 region: CASSVDFLTETQYF. In DNA, the CDR3 is TGTGCCAGCAGCGTAGACTTTCTTACCGAGACCCAGTACTTC.